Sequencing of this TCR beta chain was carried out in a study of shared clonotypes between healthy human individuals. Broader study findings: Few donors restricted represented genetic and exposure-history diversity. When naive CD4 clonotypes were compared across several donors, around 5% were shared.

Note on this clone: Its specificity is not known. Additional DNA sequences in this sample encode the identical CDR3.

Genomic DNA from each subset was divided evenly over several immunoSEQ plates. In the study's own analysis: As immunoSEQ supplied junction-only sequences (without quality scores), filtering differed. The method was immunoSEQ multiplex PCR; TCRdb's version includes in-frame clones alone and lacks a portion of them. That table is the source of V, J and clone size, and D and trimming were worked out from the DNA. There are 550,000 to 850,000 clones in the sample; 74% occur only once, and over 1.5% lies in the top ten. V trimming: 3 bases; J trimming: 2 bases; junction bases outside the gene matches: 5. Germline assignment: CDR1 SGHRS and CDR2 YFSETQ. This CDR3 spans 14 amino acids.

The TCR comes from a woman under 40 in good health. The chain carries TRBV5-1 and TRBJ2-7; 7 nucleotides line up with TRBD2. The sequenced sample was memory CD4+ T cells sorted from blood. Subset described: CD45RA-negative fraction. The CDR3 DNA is TGCGCCAGCAGCTCTGGGGGGACTACCTACGAGCAGTACTTC. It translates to CASSSGGTTYEQYF. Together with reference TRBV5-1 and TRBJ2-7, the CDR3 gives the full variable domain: KAGVTQTPRYLIKTRGQQVTLSCSPISGHRSVSWYQQTPGQGLQFLFEYFSETQRNKGNFPGRFSGRQFSNSRSEMNVSTLELGDSALYLCASSSGGTTYEQYFGPGTRLTVT.